A selection of T cell receptor beta chains follows, all from one sample in a study of graft-versus-host responses after intestinal transplantation. The antigens for these receptors are not known. Clones were sequenced by immunoSEQ multiplex PCR, and TCRdb holds only the in-frame ones, with some missing. The sample records around 100,000 clones, roughly 92% being singletons. The specimen was unstimulated CD4+ T cells sorted from spleen or lymph node cells, collected before transplant. These TCRs come from a human donor who was the organ donor for an intestinal transplant. Each CDR3 is given with its conserved first and last residue.

j_call v_call cdr3_aa
TRBJ2-4 TRBV10-2 CASSVDRGGNIQYF
TRBJ2-7 TRBV29-1 CSVAREGTYEQYF
TRBJ2-1 TRBV11-2 CASSPGHNNEQFF
TRBJ2-7 TRBV30 CAWSFLSYEQYF
TRBJ2-1 TRBV9 CASSFRTVDEQFF
TRBJ1-2 TRBV19 CASSTAIQGDYGYTF
TRBJ2-1 TRBV4-1 CASSQGDAGRYNEQFF
TRBJ2-3 TRBV5-1 CASSLLAGYTDTQYF
TRBJ1-2 TRBV5-1 CASSLEGLNYGYTF
TRBJ2-2 TRBV27 CASSFQRQNTGELFF
TRBJ2-3 TRBV5-1 CASSLKAGELPTQYF
TRBJ1-5 TRBV19 CASRSVSRYQPQHF
TRBJ2-5 TRBV9 CASSVGLAVETQYF
TRBJ2-3 TRBV9 CASSPRGGDPTDTQYF
TRBJ2-3 TRBV9 CASSVALAGSTDTQYF
TRBJ1-2 TRBV6-5 CASNRYGYTF
TRBJ2-2 TRBV5-4 CASSLAGASGELFF
TRBJ2-1 TRBV28 CAGSGGTSPHNEQFF
TRBJ2-5 TRBV2 CASSRQGAGETQYF
TRBJ2-1 TRBV4-1 CASSLRQGGHNEQFF
TRBJ1-2 TRBV6-1 CASSPGGQGWAGYTF
TRBJ1-1 TRBV6-5 CASSSGTLNTEAFF
TRBJ2-7 TRBV6-1 CASSPGRGQYF
TRBJ2-1 TRBV19 CATLWGRKEFF
TRBJ1-4 TRBV19 CASSTGRGQGAEKLFF
TRBJ2-2 TRBV7-3 CASSDDRGNTGELFF
TRBJ2-6 TRBV5-1 CASSFNGLTISGANVLTF
TRBJ2-3 TRBV29-1 CSVVRNRGSTDTQYF
TRBJ2-7 TRBV6-1 CASSGPTSVLYEQYF
TRBJ2-7 TRBV6-4 CASSVTLGRNPYEQYF
TRBJ2-2 TRBV5-6 CASSLADRGTGELFF
TRBJ2-5 TRBV7-6 CASSLEPRQETQYF
TRBJ2-3 TRBV5-1 CASSPGGGGTDTQYF
TRBJ2-5 TRBV4-1 CASSQEGRVGQETQYF
TRBJ2-5 TRBV9 CASSPLAQGAKTQYF
TRBJ1-3 TRBV5-1 CASSLGGSGNTIYF
TRBJ2-3 TRBV10-1 CASQDRLTDTQYF